Below, 3 T cell receptor beta chains from the same sample are listed, as sequenced in a study of Graves' ophthalmopathy and Graves' hyperthyroidism. Amplification from RNA transcripts yielded the TCR beta CDR3 regions. HTBI primers were used in a first-round RT-PCR, which preceded a second-round multiplex PCR. TCRdb re-called the multiplex PCR reads through MiXCR, storing one row per CDR3 protein. Among about 740,000 distinct CDR3 sequences, 40% were seen once, and the ten largest hold 40% to 45%. Sample: peripheral blood. These receptors came from an adult man with Graves' ophthalmopathy.

This clonotype was counted at least ten times. The V and J genes are TRBV19 and TRBJ1-6; 8 bases map to TRBD1. This CDR3 comprises 14 residues. Germline V CDR1 and CDR2: LNHDA, SQIVND (reference sequence). J gave up 10 bases and V 4 bases, and 6 bases lay outside the gene matches. CDR3 protein: CASSKDRAYSPLHF. For the CDR3, the DNA is TGTGCCAGTAGTAAGGACAGGGCATACTCACCCCTCCACTTT. Drawing the rest from reference TRBV19 and TRBJ1-6, the complete variable domain is DGGITQSPKYLFRKEGQNVTLSCEQNLNHDAMYWYRQDPGQGLRLIYYSQIVNDFQKGDIAEGYSVSREKKESFPLTVTSAQKNPTAFYLCASSKDRAYSPLHFGNGTRLTVT.

The rearrangement uses TRBV7-8 and TRBJ1-3; 8 bases agree with TRBD1. This CDR3 region has 16 residues. Trimming at V came to 5 bases and at J to 3 bases, leaving 9 bases not matched to a gene. Germline V gives CDR1 SGHVS, CDR2 FQNEAQ. CDR3 loop: CASSHQDRDSGNTIYF. CDR3 in DNA: TGTGCCAGCAGCCATCAGGACAGGGACAGTGGAAACACCATATATTTT.

A note on this clonotype: One junction end disagrees with the germline gene, perhaps due to a read error. This chain connects TRBV7-6 to TRBJ2-7; D unclear. The CDR3 has 15 amino acids. CDR1 and CDR2 from the germline V gene are SGHVS and FNYEAQ. The CDR3 nucleotides read TGTGCCAGCAGCTTAGCTCAAGGCAGCTTTTACGAACAGTACTTC. It specifies CASSLAQGSFYEQYF.